The clone carrying this TCR beta chain has only one observation. This sample is part of a study of control samples from healthy donors and cancer patients. The CDR3 is 15 residues long. From germline, CDR1 is MDHEN and CDR2 SYDVKM. Trimming removed 2 bases at V and 4 bases at J, with 11 bases between. The method was immunoSEQ multiplex PCR; TCRdb's version includes in-frame clones alone and lacks a portion of them. Of around 85,000 clones in the sample, 90% to 95% were seen once. The sequencing sample was made of blood. V and J are TRBV28 and TRBJ2-2; D is perhaps TRBD1 (6 bases). The source is a woman aged 18-30 years in good health. The CDR3 sequence is CASSLGDKSTGELFF. CDR3 DNA sequence: TGTGCCAGCAGTTTAGGGGACAAGTCCACCGGGGAGCTGTTTTTT.